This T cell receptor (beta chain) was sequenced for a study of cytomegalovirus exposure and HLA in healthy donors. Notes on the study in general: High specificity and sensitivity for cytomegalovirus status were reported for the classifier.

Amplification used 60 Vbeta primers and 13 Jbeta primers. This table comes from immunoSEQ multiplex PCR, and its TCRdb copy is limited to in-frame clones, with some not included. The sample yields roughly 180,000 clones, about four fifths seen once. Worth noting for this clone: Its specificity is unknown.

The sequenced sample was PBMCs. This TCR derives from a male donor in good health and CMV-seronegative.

The CDR3 sequence: CASSVGRGARNTEAFF. The CDR3 nucleotides are TGTGCCAGCAGCGTAGGGAGGGGCGCACGGAACACTGAAGCTTTCTTT. V gene TRBV9 combines with J gene TRBJ1-1, with a possible D match to TRBD1 (5 bases). Germline CDR1 SGDLS, CDR2 YYNGEE. The CDR3 is 16 residues long. Deletions cut 0 bases from V and 1 base from J, with 13 bases between.